This T cell receptor beta chain appears in the sequencing data of a study of blood T cell repertoires in COVID-19. This CDR3 contains 15 residues. J was trimmed by 5 bases and V by 6 bases; bases with no gene match: 10. CDR1 MNHEY and CDR2 SVGAGI come from the germline V gene. Data came from immunoSEQ multiplex PCR; TCRdb stores just in-frame clones and leaves some out. The sample records over 200,000 clones, approximately 80% being singletons. This chain joins TRBV6-5 and TRBJ2-7, with 10 bases lining up with TRBD1. Specimen: PBMCs or T cells enriched from blood (not recorded which). The receptor was derived from a man aged 60 to 69 who had recovered from COVID-19. The CDR3 loop is CASRSSGQGLHEQYF. The CDR3 DNA follows: TGTGCCAGCAGGTCCTCGGGACAGGGGCTCCACGAGCAGTACTTC.